This T cell receptor beta chain was found in a study of T cell responses to AZD1222 COVID-19 vaccine. V was cut by 3 bases and J by 1 base, with 9 bases left in between. This CDR3 is built from 14 residues. Germline V gene sequence: CDR1 WSHSY, CDR2 SAAADI. The protocol was immunoSEQ multiplex PCR, while the TCRdb copy is restricted to in-frame clones and leaves out a portion. The sample has 150,000 to 200,000 clones, roughly 90% seen once. Note on this clone: Its antigen is unknown.

General study findings and limits: A reported finding is that nearly half of spike-specific TCRs target unmutated variant regions.

The chain employs TRBV10-2 and TRBJ1-1; no definite D call. The specimen was peripheral blood, collected 28 days after the second AZD1222 dose. The clonotype originates from an adult who received the AZD1222 COVID-19 vaccine. The CDR3, as DNA: TGCGCCAGCAGTGAACTGCGAGGGAACACTGAAGCTTTCTTT. This translates into CASSELRGNTEAFF.